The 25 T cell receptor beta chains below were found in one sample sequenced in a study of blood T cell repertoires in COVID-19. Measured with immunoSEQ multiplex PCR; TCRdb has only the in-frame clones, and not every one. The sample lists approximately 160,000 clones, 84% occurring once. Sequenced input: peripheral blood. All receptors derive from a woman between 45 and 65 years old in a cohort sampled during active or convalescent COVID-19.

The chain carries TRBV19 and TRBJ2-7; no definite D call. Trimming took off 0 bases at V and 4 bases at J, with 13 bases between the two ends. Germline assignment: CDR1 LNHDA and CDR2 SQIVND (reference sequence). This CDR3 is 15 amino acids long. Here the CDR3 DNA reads TGTGCCAGTAGTATAGACCAGGCGTGGCCTTACGAGCAGTACTTC. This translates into CASSIDQAWPYEQYF.

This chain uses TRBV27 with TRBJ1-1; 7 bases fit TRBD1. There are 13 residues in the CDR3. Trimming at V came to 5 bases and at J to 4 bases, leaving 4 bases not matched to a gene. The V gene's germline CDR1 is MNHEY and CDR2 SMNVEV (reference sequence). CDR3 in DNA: TGTGCCAGCAGTCAGGGGGTAATCACTGAAGCTTTCTTT. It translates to CASSQGVITEAFF.

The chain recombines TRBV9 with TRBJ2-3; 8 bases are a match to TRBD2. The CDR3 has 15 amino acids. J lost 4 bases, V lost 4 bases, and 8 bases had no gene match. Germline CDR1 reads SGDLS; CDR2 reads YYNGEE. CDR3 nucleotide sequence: TGTGCCAGCAGCAAATCCGGGGGGGCCTCAGATACGCAGTATTTT. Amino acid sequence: CASSKSGGASDTQYF.

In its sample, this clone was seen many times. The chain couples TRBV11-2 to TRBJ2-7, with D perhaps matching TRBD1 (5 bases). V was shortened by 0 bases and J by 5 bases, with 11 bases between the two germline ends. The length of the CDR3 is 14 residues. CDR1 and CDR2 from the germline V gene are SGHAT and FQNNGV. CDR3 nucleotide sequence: TGTGCCAGCAGCTTAGATCGGCAGGGCCACGAGCAGTACTTC. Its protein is CASSLDRQGHEQYF.

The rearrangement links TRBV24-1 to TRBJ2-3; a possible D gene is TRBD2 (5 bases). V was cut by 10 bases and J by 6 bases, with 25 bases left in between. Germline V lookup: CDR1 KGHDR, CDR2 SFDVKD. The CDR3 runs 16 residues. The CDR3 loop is CATKPSLEEARDTQYF. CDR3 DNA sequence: TGTGCCACGAAGCCCAGTTTGGAGGAGGCCCGGGATACGCAGTATTTT.

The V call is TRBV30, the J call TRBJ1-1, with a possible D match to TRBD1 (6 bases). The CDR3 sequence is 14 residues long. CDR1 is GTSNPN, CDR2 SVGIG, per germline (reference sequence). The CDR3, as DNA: TGTGGTCACGACCGCCCGCCAGGGGAAGGAGTAGCTTTCTTT. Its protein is CGHDRPPGEGVAFF.

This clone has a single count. In DNA, the CDR3 is TGTGCCAGCAGTTACCTCCGGACAGGGGGCGCCGATTATGGCTACACCTTC. It yields the protein CASSYLRTGGADYGYTF. V and J are TRBV6-2 or TRBV6-3 and TRBJ1-2; 11 bases agree with TRBD1. This CDR3 spans 17 amino acids. CDR1 is MNHEY and CDR2 is SVGEGT in the germline V gene. Trimming removed 2 bases from V and 5 bases from J; junction bases left unmatched: 10.

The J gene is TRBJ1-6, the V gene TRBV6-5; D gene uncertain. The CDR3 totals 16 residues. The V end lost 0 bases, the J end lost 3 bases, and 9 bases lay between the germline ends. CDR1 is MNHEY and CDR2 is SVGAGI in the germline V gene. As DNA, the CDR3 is TGTGCCAGCAGTTACTCGCGAACGAACTATAATTCACCCCTCCACTTT. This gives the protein CASSYSRTNYNSPLHF.

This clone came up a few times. Here the CDR3 DNA reads TGCGCCAGCAGCGTGAAACAGGGAAATGAGCAGTTCTTC. As protein: CASSVKQGNEQFF. The chain has TRBV5-1 and TRBJ2-1; tentative D call: TRBD1 (6 bases). Germline V gene sequence: CDR1 SGHRS, CDR2 YFSETQ. Trimming stripped 4 bases from V and 7 bases from J, with 12 bases between. The CDR3 is 13 amino acids.

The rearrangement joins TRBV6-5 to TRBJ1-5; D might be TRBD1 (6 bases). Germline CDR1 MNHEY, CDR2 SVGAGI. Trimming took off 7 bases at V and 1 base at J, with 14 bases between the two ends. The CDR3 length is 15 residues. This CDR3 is CASTTGGQSNQPQHF. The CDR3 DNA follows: TGTGCCAGCACGACCGGTGGACAGAGCAATCAGCCCCAGCATTTT.

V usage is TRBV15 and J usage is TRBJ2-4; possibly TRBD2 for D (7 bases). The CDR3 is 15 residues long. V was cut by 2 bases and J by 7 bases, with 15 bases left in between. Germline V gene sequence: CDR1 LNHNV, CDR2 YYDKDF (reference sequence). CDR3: CATSRRQGGANIQYF. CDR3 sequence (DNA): TGTGCCACCAGCAGAAGGCAAGGGGGGGCTAACATTCAGTACTTC. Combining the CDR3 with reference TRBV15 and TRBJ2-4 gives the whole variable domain DAMVIQNPRYQVTQFGKPVTLSCSQTLNHNVMYWYQQKSSQAPKLLFHYYDKDFNNEADTPDNFQSRRPNTSFCFLDIRSPGLGDTAMYLCATSRRQGGANIQYFGAGTRLSVL.

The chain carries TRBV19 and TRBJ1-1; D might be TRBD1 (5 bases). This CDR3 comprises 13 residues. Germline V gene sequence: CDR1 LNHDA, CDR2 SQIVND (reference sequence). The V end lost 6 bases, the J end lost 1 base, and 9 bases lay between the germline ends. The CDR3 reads CASSKTGNTEAFF. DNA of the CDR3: TGTGCCAGTAGCAAAACAGGGAACACTGAAGCTTTCTTT.

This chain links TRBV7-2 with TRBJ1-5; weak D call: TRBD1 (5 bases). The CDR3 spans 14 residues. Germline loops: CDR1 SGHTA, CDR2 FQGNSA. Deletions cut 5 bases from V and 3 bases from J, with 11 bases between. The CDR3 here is CASSKQVTNQPQHF. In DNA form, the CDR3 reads TGTGCCAGCAGCAAACAGGTGACCAATCAGCCCCAGCATTTT.

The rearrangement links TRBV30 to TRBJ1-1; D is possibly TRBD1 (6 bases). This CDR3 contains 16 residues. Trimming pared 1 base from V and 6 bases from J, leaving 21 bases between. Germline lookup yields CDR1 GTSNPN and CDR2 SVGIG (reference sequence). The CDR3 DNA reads TGTGCCTGGAGTGCCGCGAGTCTAGGGGGGGCCGCTGAAGCTTTCTTT. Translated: CAWSAASLGGAAEAFF.

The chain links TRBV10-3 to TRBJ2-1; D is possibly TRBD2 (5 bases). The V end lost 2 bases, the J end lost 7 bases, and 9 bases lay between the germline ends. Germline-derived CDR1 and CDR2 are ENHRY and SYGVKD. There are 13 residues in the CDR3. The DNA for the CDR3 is TGTGCCATCAGTGAGCCCCCGGGGAATGAGCAGTTCTTC. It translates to CAISEPPGNEQFF.

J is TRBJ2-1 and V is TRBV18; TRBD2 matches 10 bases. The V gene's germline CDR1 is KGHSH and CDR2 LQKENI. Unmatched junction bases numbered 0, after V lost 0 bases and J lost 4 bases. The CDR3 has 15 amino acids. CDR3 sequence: CASSPPSGGYNEQFF. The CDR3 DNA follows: TGTGCCAGCTCACCACCTAGCGGGGGGTACAATGAGCAGTTCTTC.

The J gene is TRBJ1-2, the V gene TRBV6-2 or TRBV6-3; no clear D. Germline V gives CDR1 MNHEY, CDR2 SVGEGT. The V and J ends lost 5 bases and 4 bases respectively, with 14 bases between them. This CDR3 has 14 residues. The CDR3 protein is CASSLETGPYGYTF. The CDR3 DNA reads TGTGCCAGCAGTCTGGAAACTGGGCCCTATGGCTACACCTTC.

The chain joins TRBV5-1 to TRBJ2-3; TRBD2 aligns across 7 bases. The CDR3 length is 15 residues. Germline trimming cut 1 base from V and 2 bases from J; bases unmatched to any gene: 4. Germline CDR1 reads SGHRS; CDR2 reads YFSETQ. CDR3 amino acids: CASSLSGELTDTQYF. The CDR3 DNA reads TGCGCCAGCAGCTTGAGCGGGGAGCTCACAGATACGCAGTATTTT.

The CDR3 protein is CASSPPPGVFSNQPQHF. The CDR3 region has the DNA TGTGCCAGCAGCCCCCCCCCGGGGGTTTTTAGCAATCAGCCCCAGCATTTT. This chain connects TRBV7-9 to TRBJ1-5, with D possibly being TRBD1 (5 bases). CDR1 and CDR2 from the germline V gene are SEHNR and FQNEAQ (reference sequence). V lost 5 bases to trimming and J lost 0 bases, with 17 bases between them. The CDR3 sequence is 17 residues long. Together with reference TRBV7-9 and TRBJ1-5, the CDR3 gives the full variable domain: DTGVSQNPRHKITKRGQNVTFRCDPISEHNRLYWYRQTLGQGPEFLTYFQNEAQLEKSRLLSDRFSAERPKGSFSTLEIQRTEQGDSAMYLCASSPPPGVFSNQPQHFGDGTRLSIL.

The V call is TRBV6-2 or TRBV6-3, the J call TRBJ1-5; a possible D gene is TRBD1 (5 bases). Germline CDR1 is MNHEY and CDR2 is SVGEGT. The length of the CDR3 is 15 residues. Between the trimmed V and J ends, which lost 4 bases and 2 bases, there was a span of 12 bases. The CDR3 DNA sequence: TGTGCCAGCAGTTGGCAGGGTTTCCGCAATCAGCCCCAGCATTTT. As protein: CASSWQGFRNQPQHF.

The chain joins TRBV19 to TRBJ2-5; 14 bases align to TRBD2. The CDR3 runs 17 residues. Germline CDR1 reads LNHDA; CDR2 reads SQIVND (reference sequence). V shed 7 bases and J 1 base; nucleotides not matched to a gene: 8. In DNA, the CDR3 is TGTGCCAGTAAGCGGACTAGCGGGGGGCCTGGCCAAGAGACCCAGTACTTC. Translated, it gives CASKRTSGGPGQETQYF.

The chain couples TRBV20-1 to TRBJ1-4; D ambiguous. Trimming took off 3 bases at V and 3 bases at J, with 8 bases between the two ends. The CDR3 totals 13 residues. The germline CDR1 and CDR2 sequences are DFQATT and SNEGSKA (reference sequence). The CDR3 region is CSASRRANEKLFF. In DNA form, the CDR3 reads TGCAGTGCTAGTAGGCGGGCTAATGAAAAACTGTTTTTT.

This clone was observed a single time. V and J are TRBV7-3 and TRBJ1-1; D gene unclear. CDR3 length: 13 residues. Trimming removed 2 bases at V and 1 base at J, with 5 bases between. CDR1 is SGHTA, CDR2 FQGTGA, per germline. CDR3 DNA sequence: TGTGCCAGCAGCTTATTCTCGAACACTGAAGCTTTCTTT. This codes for CASSLFSNTEAFF.

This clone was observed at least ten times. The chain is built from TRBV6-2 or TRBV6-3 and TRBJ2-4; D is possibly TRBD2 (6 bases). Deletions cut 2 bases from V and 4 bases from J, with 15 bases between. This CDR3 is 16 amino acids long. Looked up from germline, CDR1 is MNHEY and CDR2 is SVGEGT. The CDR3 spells CASSYLLANLKNIQYF. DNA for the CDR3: TGTGCCAGCAGTTACCTACTAGCCAACCTAAAAAACATTCAGTACTTC.

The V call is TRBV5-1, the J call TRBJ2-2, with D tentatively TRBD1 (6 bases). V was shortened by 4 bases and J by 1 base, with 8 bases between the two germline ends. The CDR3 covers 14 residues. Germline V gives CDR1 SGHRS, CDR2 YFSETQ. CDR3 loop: CASSTGQNTGELFF. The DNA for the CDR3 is TGCGCCAGCAGCACGGGACAGAACACCGGGGAGCTGTTTTTT.